Listed here are 12 T cell receptor beta chains from one sample, sequenced in a study of regulatory T cells in long-lasting Graves disease (dated by TCRdb to about 2021). The library came from multiplex PCR. Sequencing used an Illumina HiSeq 4000. To build TCR beta libraries, CDR3 regions were amplified by Arm-PCR using iRepertoire HTBI primers. TCRdb reran the public reads through fastp at Q25 and MiXCR, keeping productive beta chains. Each entry is one CDR3 protein sequence, shown with its most common DNA and genes. This sample lists 400,000 to 450,000 distinct CDR3 sequences; about a quarter were detected once. The ten largest make up approximately 25% of the sample. Taken with the paper, the label for time point translates to: persistent/refractory GD, antithyroid drugs over 5 years with positive TRAb. RNA was extracted from PBMCs in TRIzol for both TCR sequencing and RNA sequencing. Here the sequenced sample was peripheral blood mononuclear cells (PBMCs), taken when the disease was refractory, from a patient treated with antithyroid drugs. These receptor sequences come from a female donor with Graves disease.

The chain joins TRBV7-2 to TRBJ2-7, with 9 bases lining up with TRBD2. The germline V gene encodes CDR1 SGHTA and CDR2 FQGNSA. The J segment lost 6 bases and the V segment lost 3 bases, leaving 6 bases of the junction unmatched. There are 14 residues in the CDR3. CDR3 nucleotide sequence: TGTGCCAGCAGCTTTTGGACTAGCGTGAGCGAGCAGTACTTC. Translation: CASSFWTSVSEQYF.

In this sample, this clonotype turned up many times. The chain uses TRBV27 and TRBJ1-5; D remains unclear. Germline V gene lookup returns CDR1 MNHEY and CDR2 SMNVEV (reference sequence). The CDR3 spans 15 residues. With 3 bases removed from V and 0 bases from J, the gap between germline ends came to 9 bases. The CDR3 DNA is TGTGCCAGCAGTTTGTTGAGTTATAGCAATCAGCCCCAGCATTTT. Amino acids: CASSLLSYSNQPQHF.

This chain joins TRBV7-3 and TRBJ2-5; D call uncertain. V was clipped by 3 bases and J by 2 bases, with 7 bases between them. Germline V gene lookup returns CDR1 SGHTA and CDR2 FQGTGA. CDR3 length equals 13 residues. This chain's CDR3 is CASSLFYQETQYF. CDR3 DNA sequence: TGTGCCAGCAGCTTGTTTTATCAAGAGACCCAGTACTTC.

This clonotype appeared a few times. This chain joins TRBV12-3 or TRBV12-4 and TRBJ2-7; 11 nucleotides align to TRBD2. This CDR3 has 14 residues. The V and J ends lost 7 bases and 2 bases, in that order; junction bases with no gene match: 4. For the CDR3, the DNA is TGTGCCAGCAACCCGGGACTAGCGGCCTACGAGCAGTACTTC. As protein: CASNPGLAAYEQYF.

The table lists this clonotype with a few counts. This chain uses TRBV7-8 with TRBJ2-2; 9 bases map to TRBD2. The CDR3 spans 16 residues. Germline assignment: CDR1 SGHVS and CDR2 FQNEAQ. The V and J ends lost 2 bases and 4 bases, in that order; junction bases with no gene match: 5. The CDR3 DNA reads as TGTGCCAGCAGCTTAACATTTAGCGGGAGCACCGGGGAGCTGTTTTTT. This sequence encodes CASSLTFSGSTGELFF.

V gene TRBV30 combines with J gene TRBJ1-1; a weak D match, TRBD1 (5 bases). V lost 5 bases and J 5 bases, leaving 12 bases between the germline ends. This CDR3 comprises 12 residues. The germline V gene encodes CDR1 GTSNPN and CDR2 SVGIG (reference sequence). The CDR3 region is CAWEGSKTEAFF. In DNA, the CDR3 is TGTGCCTGGGAGGGGAGTAAGACTGAAGCTTTCTTT.

The V and J genes are TRBV20-1 and TRBJ1-2; D perhaps matches TRBD1 (5 bases). This CDR3 has 13 residues. Germline V gives CDR1 DFQATT, CDR2 SNEGSKA (reference sequence). The V end lost 5 bases, the J end lost 1 base, and 11 bases lay between the germline ends. The DNA for the CDR3 is TGCAGTGCTGGGACTGTTCATAACTATGGCTACACCTTC. Its translation is CSAGTVHNYGYTF.

V is TRBV19 and J is TRBJ2-7, with 9 bases fitting TRBD1. CDR1 is LNHDA, CDR2 SQIVND, per germline (reference sequence). V was clipped by 7 bases and J by 3 bases; unmatched bases: 10. The CDR3 has 15 residues. CDR3 sequence reads: CASTPGTGGLYEQYF. CDR3 nucleotides: TGTGCCAGTACCCCCGGTACAGGGGGCCTCTACGAGCAGTACTTC.

The chain couples TRBV29-1 to TRBJ1-3; D remains unclear. The CDR3 contains 13 residues. Trimming took 4 bases from V and 3 from J, leaving 10 bases between them. The germline V gene has CDR1 SQVTM and CDR2 ANQGSEA. Here the CDR3 reads CSVASKVGNTIYF. CDR3 in DNA: TGCAGCGTTGCTTCGAAGGTTGGAAACACCATATATTTT. Drawing the rest from reference TRBV29-1 and TRBJ1-3, the complete variable domain is SAVISQKPSRDICQRGTSLTIQCQVDSQVTMMFWYRQQPGQSLTLIATANQGSEATYESGFVIDKFPISRPNLTFSTLTVSNMSPEDSSIYLCSVASKVGNTIYFGEGSWLTVV.

This clonotype came up many times. The V gene is TRBV28, the J gene TRBJ1-6; D remains unclear. The germline V gene encodes CDR1 MDHEN and CDR2 SYDVKM. The CDR3 is 19 amino acids. The V end was cut by 5 bases, the J end by 3 bases, with 23 bases between. CDR3 sequence: CASSPWEGLFRNYNSPLHF. The CDR3 DNA reads TGTGCCAGCAGTCCCTGGGAGGGTTTATTTCGAAACTATAATTCACCCCTCCACTTT.

This clonotype was recorded a few times. This rearrangement joins TRBV5-1 to TRBJ1-1; D is undetermined. Germline assignment: CDR1 SGHRS and CDR2 YFSETQ. The ends were cut back, 0 bases at V and 1 base at J, with 13 bases in the middle. This CDR3 is 16 amino acids long. This CDR3 reads CASSLGRGLRNTEAFF. Written as DNA, the CDR3 is TGCGCCAGCAGCTTGGGGCGTGGGTTAAGGAACACTGAAGCTTTCTTT. Drawing the rest from reference TRBV5-1 and TRBJ1-1, the complete variable domain is KAGVTQTPRYLIKTRGQQVTLSCSPISGHRSVSWYQQTPGQGLQFLFEYFSETQRNKGNFPGRFSGRQFSNSRSEMNVSTLELGDSALYLCASSLGRGLRNTEAFFGQGTRLTVV.

The chain links TRBV11-2 to TRBJ2-7; 7 bases map to TRBD1. Germline CDR1 and CDR2: SGHAT and FQNNGV. This CDR3 contains 15 residues. V lost 9 bases to trimming and J lost 3 bases; unmatched junction nucleotides: 14. CDR3 bases: TGTGCCAGTCGGGGCCGCCGGGACAGAAACTACGAGCAGTACTTC. Residues: CASRGRRDRNYEQYF.